Below, 23 T cell receptor beta chains from the same sample are listed, as sequenced in a study of cytomegalovirus exposure and HLA in healthy donors. The PCR employed 60 Vbeta primers together with 13 Jbeta primers. Clones were read by immunoSEQ multiplex PCR, and TCRdb kept only the in-frame ones, dropping some. Of approximately 150,000 clones in the sample, 75% were seen once. Sample: PBMCs. Source of these receptors: a male donor in good health and CMV-seronegative.

This chain joins TRBV4-1 and TRBJ2-5; the D gene is possibly TRBD2 (6 bases). Germline V lookup: CDR1 MGHRA, CDR2 YSYEKL. V shed 0 bases and J shed 5 bases, with 19 bases lying between them. This CDR3 is built from 17 residues. CDR3 residues: CASSQDGTGGVEETQYF. The CDR3 region has the DNA TGCGCCAGCAGCCAAGATGGAACCGGGGGAGTAGAGGAGACCCAGTACTTC.

This chain's CDR3 is CASSSQGDGNQPQHF. CDR3 DNA: TGTGCCAGCTCATCACAGGGGGATGGCAATCAGCCCCAGCATTTT. The chain uses TRBV18 and TRBJ1-5; TRBD1 matches 8 bases. The V gene's germline CDR1 is KGHSH and CDR2 LQKENI. The J segment lost 2 bases and the V segment lost 5 bases, leaving 5 bases of the junction unmatched. This CDR3 has 15 residues.

This clone has more than one count but fewer than ten. J is TRBJ2-7 and V is TRBV15; D might be TRBD2 (5 bases). CDR1 is LNHNV, CDR2 YYDKDF, per germline (reference sequence). Trimming took 8 bases from V and 2 from J, leaving 13 bases between them. This CDR3 has 13 amino acids. CDR3: CATSGGLPYEQYF. The CDR3 DNA follows: TGTGCCACCTCCGGCGGGCTCCCCTACGAGCAGTACTTC.

This clone was recorded a few times. J is TRBJ2-2 and V is TRBV19; possibly TRBD1 for D (6 bases). This CDR3 is built from 13 residues. CDR1 is LNHDA and CDR2 is SQIVND in the germline V gene (reference sequence). With 4 bases removed from V and 6 bases from J, the gap between germline ends came to 9 bases. CDR3 sequence: CASSTTGPGELFF. CDR3 DNA: TGTGCCAGTAGTACGACAGGTCCCGGGGAGCTGTTTTTT.

Of note for this clone: A junction boundary mismatches the germline segment, possibly from a read error. The V gene is TRBV7-9, the J gene TRBJ1-1; no definite D call. Per germline, CDR1 SEHNR and CDR2 FQNEAQ (reference sequence). The CDR3 sequence is 12 residues long. This CDR3 is CSSSPREEEAFF. CDR3 in DNA: TGTTCCAGCAGCCCTCGGGAGGAAGAAGCTTTCTTT.

The gene calls are TRBV30 and TRBJ2-3; 10 nucleotides line up with TRBD2. The CDR3 is made up of 15 amino acids. The germline gives CDR1 GTSNPN, CDR2 SVGIG (reference sequence). V lost 2 bases to trimming and J lost 4 bases; unmatched junction nucleotides: 6. Here the CDR3 DNA reads TGTGCCTGGAGTACCCTAGCGGGAGTTTCAGATACGCAGTATTTT. It yields the protein CAWSTLAGVSDTQYF. The full variable domain, completed using reference TRBV30 and TRBJ2-3, is SQTIHQWPATLVQPVGSPLSLECTVEGTSNPNLYWYRQAAGRGLQLLFYSVGIGQISSEVPQNLSASRPQDRQFILSSKKLLLSDSGFYLCAWSTLAGVSDTQYFGPGTRLTVL.

The rearrangement links TRBV5-5 to TRBJ1-1, with D uncertain. V lost 2 bases to trimming and J lost 1 base, with 9 bases between them. The CDR3 loop spans 14 amino acids. Looked up from germline, CDR1 is SGHKS and CDR2 is YYEKEE (reference sequence). The CDR3 loop is CASSLQPRNTEAFF. CDR3 in DNA: TGTGCCAGCAGCTTACAGCCAAGGAACACTGAAGCTTTCTTT. Full variable domain (remainder filled in from reference TRBV5-5 and TRBJ1-1): DAGVTQSPTHLIKTRGQQVTLRCSPISGHKSVSWYQQVLGQGPQFIFQYYEKEERGRGNFPDRFSARQFPNYSSELNVNALLLGDSALYLCASSLQPRNTEAFFGQGTRLTVV.

This clone occurred a few times. The CDR3 loop is CASSLVADSGEKLFF. CDR3 in DNA: TGTGCCAGCAGCTTAGTGGCCGATTCGGGAGAAAAACTGTTTTTT. The chain is built from TRBV7-9 and TRBJ1-4; D gene uncertain. This CDR3 contains 15 residues. The germline V gene encodes CDR1 SEHNR and CDR2 FQNEAQ (reference sequence). Trimming left V 1 base short and J 8 bases short, with 14 bases between.

The rearrangement links TRBV7-9 to TRBJ2-1, with 9 bases that match TRBD1. The germline gives CDR1 SEHNR, CDR2 FQNEAQ (reference sequence). Germline trimming cut 5 bases from V and 3 bases from J; bases unmatched to any gene: 8. The CDR3 totals 16 residues. CDR3: CASSPRTGASYNEQFF. DNA for the CDR3: TGTGCCAGCAGCCCCCGGACAGGGGCGAGCTACAATGAGCAGTTCTTC.

This chain connects TRBV30 to TRBJ1-2; 7 bases are a match to TRBD1. This CDR3 is built from 13 residues. Trimming took 0 bases from V and 7 from J; bases not matched to a gene: 5. Germline CDR1 reads GTSNPN; CDR2 reads SVGIG (reference sequence). CDR3 in DNA: TGTGCCTGGAGTGTAAATTCAGGGGGTGGCTACACCTTC. It translates to CAWSVNSGGGYTF.

The chain recombines TRBV5-1 with TRBJ2-1; 13 bases agree with TRBD2. Germline V gives CDR1 SGHRS, CDR2 YFSETQ. This CDR3 spans 14 amino acids. After removal of 0 bases from V and 15 bases from J, the junction contained 6 bases not matched to a gene. The CDR3 nucleotides are TGCGCCAGCAGCTTGGGGACTAGCGGGGGTGTTGGGTTCTTC. This sequence encodes CASSLGTSGGVGFF.

The chain joins TRBV10-3 to TRBJ2-1, with 10 positions matching TRBD2. Germline CDR1 ENHRY, CDR2 SYGVKD. The V gene end was trimmed by 0 bases and the J gene end by 4 bases; junction bases not matched to a gene: 3. The length of the CDR3 is 16 residues. The CDR3 coding sequence is TGTGCCATCAGTGAGTCGAAGACTAGCGGGTACAATGAGCAGTTCTTC. This encodes CAISESKTSGYNEQFF.

Here the CDR3 reads CASSWAPGQGGEKLFF. For the CDR3, the DNA is TGCGCCAGCAGCTGGGCGCCGGGACAGGGCGGTGAAAAACTGTTTTTT. The V gene is TRBV5-1, the J gene TRBJ1-4; TRBD1 agrees at 9 bases. Trimming took 3 bases from V and 7 from J; bases not matched to a gene: 10. The CDR3 length is 16 residues. CDR1 and CDR2 from the germline V gene are SGHRS and YFSETQ.

The chain recombines TRBV4-1 with TRBJ2-1; D gene uncertain. The germline CDR1 and CDR2 sequences are MGHRA and YSYEKL. This CDR3 region has 16 residues. V shed 0 bases and J shed 9 bases, with 18 bases lying between them. CDR3: CASSQDHTGPGGEQFF. The CDR3 DNA follows: TGCGCCAGCAGCCAAGATCACACTGGCCCCGGCGGTGAGCAGTTCTTC.

This clone has only a few counts. The chain couples TRBV11-3 to TRBJ2-1; a possible D gene is TRBD2 (7 bases). The CDR3 runs 15 residues. Deletions cut 2 bases from V and 7 bases from J, with 15 bases between. The germline CDR1 and CDR2 sequences are SGHNT and YENEEA. The CDR3 DNA reads as TGTGCCAGCAGCTTATCTCGGGGGAGGGGGAATGAGCAGTTCTTC. It is translated as CASSLSRGRGNEQFF. The variable domain in full, with the rest retrieved from reference TRBV11-3 and TRBJ2-1, is EAGVVQSPRYKIIEKKQPVAFWCNPISGHNTLYWYLQNLGQGPELLIRYENEEAVDDSQLPKDRFSAERLKGVDSTLKIQPAELGDSAVYLCASSLSRGRGNEQFFGPGTRLTVL.

This chain joins TRBV7-9 and TRBJ1-2; 10 bases fit TRBD1. The CDR3 has 15 residues. V trimming: 2 bases; J trimming: 7 bases; junction bases outside the gene matches: 7. CDR1 and CDR2 from the germline V gene are SEHNR and FQNEAQ (reference sequence). CDR3 DNA: TGTGCCAGCAGCTTAACGTTACGGACAGGGGGTGGCTACACCTTC. The encoded protein is CASSLTLRTGGGYTF.

This clone was detected only a few times. The chain's CDR3 is CASSQTREQRGAGANVLTF. The CDR3 DNA reads TGCGCCAGCAGCCAGACCCGGGAACAACGTGGAGCTGGGGCCAACGTCCTGACTTTC. The chain joins TRBV4-1 to TRBJ2-6; a possible D gene is TRBD2 (5 bases). V was trimmed by 3 bases and J by 2 bases, leaving 20 bases between them. CDR1 and CDR2 (germline): MGHRA, YSYEKL. The CDR3 length is 19 residues.

The CDR3 reads CASSLGGTGQETQYF. CDR3 nucleotide sequence: TGTGCCAGCAGCTTAGGGGGGACAGGCCAAGAGACCCAGTACTTC. The chain uses TRBV11-2 and TRBJ2-5, with 8 positions matching TRBD1. This CDR3 has 15 amino acids. From germline, CDR1 is SGHAT and CDR2 FQNNGV. The V and J ends lost 1 base and 1 base, in that order; junction bases with no gene match: 2.

The chain recombines TRBV7-6 with TRBJ2-5; no firm D call. The end of the DNA aligns better with TRBJ2-7, so the J call may be wrong. Germline assignment: CDR1 SGHVS and CDR2 FNYEAQ. The CDR3 extends over 13 amino acids. The CDR3 DNA reads TGTGCCAGCAGCCCAAGCTTCCCCTACGAGCAGTACTTC. Protein sequence: CASSPSFPYEQYF.

The gene calls are TRBV19 and TRBJ2-5; D perhaps matches TRBD2 (6 bases). The tail of the sequence fits TRBJ2-7 better, so the J call may be wrong. CDR3 length: 15 residues. Germline V gene sequence: CDR1 LNHDA, CDR2 SQIVND (reference sequence). DNA of the CDR3: TGTGCCAGTAGTATGCCTGGCGGGAACTCCTACGAGCAGTACTTC. This encodes CASSMPGGNSYEQYF.

The chain has TRBV6-1 and TRBJ2-1, with 10 nucleotides matching TRBD2. V lost 4 bases and J lost 5; bases outside the gene matches: 5. CDR1 is MNHNS, CDR2 SASEGT, per germline. This CDR3 contains 15 residues. The CDR3, as DNA: TGTGCCAGCAGTGCAAGGACTAGCGGTCACAATGAGCAGTTCTTC. Translated: CASSARTSGHNEQFF.

This chain connects TRBV27 to TRBJ1-5; no clear D gene. V lost 7 bases, J lost 3 bases, and 19 bases lay in between. The CDR3 length is 16 residues. In germline, CDR1 is MNHEY, CDR2 SMNVEV (reference sequence). The CDR3 region is CASKRGGPNNNQPQHF. The DNA of the CDR3 is TGTGCCAGCAAACGGGGAGGGCCAAATAACAATCAGCCCCAGCATTTT.

This clone came up once. V usage is TRBV11-2 and J usage is TRBJ2-2; 12 bases match TRBD2. The V gene end was trimmed by 0 bases and the J gene end by 5 bases; junction bases not matched to a gene: 7. This CDR3 has 18 amino acids. Per germline, CDR1 SGHAT and CDR2 FQNNGV. Written as DNA, the CDR3 is TGTGCCAGCAGCTTAGATAAGACTAGCGGGAGTGGAACCGGGGAGCTGTTTTTT. Amino acid sequence: CASSLDKTSGSGTGELFF.